The text below deals with one TCR beta chain. Its antigen is undetermined. The CDR3 covers 15 residues. With 6 bases clipped from V and 3 bases from J, the junction kept 10 bases outside the gene matches. Germline V gene lookup returns CDR1 SGHAT and CDR2 FQNNGV. The data derive from a study of CD4+ T cells in melanoma. Study findings and constraints: In melanoma, neoantigen-specific CD4+ T cells reportedly differed in differentiation state. A reported correlation linked neoantigen-specific CD4+ T cells to CD8+, macrophage and B cell function.

Sequenced by immunoSEQ multiplex PCR; TCRdb stores in-frame clones only, minus some. The table lists around 100,000 clones, roughly 90% of them singletons. The clonotype comes from a human donor with melanoma. V usage is TRBV11-2 and J usage is TRBJ2-5, with 7 bases fitting TRBD1. Sequencing was performed on peripheral blood. CDR3 amino acids: CASRERTGGKETQYF. The CDR3 nucleotides read TGTGCCAGCAGGGAGAGGACAGGCGGAAAAGAGACCCAGTACTTC.